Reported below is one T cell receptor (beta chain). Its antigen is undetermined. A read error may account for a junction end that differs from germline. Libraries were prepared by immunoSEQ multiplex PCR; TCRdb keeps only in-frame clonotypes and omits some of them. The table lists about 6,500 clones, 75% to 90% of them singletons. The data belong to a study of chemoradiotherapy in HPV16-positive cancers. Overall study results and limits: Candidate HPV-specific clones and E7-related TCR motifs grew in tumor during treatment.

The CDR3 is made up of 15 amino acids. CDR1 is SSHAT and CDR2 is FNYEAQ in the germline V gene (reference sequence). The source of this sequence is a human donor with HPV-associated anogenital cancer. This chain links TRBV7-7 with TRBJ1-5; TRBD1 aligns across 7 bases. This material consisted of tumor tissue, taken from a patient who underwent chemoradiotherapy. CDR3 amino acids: CASRYRGTSNQPQHF. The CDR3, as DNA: TGTGCTAGCAGGTACAGGGGCACTAGCAATCAGCCCCAGCATTTT. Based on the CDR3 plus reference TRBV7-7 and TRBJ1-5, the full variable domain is GAGVSQSPRYKVTKRGQDVTLRCDPISSHATLYWYQQALGQGPEFLTYFNYEAQPDKSGLPSDRFSAERPEGSISTLTIQRTEQRDSAMYRCASRYRGTSNQPQHFGDGTRLSIL.